The rows below give T cell receptor beta chains drawn from one sample of a study of blood T cell repertoires in COVID-19. Sequencing used immunoSEQ multiplex PCR; TCRdb keeps in-frame clones, though not all of them. Here the sample spans about 250,000 clones, approximately 88% being singletons. Sequencing used peripheral blood. All receptors derive from a woman aged 25 to 39 with COVID-19, enrolled during active disease. Both conserved end residues are part of each CDR3. The D gene is left open where the match is weak. Clone size is stated in some rows and not others, as once, few, many or a class when expanded.

d_gene	v_gene	abundance	j_gene	CDR3aa	CDR3nt
TRBD2	TRBV20-1	NA	TRBJ2-1	CSASSTSGGYNEQFF	TGCAGTGCTAGTTCAACTAGCGGGGGGTACAATGAGCAGTTCTTC
TRBD2	TRBV11-3	NA	TRBJ2-5	CASSLFGGAGVGETQYF	TGTGCCAGCAGCTTATTTGGGGGTGCGGGAGTAGGAGAGACCCAGTACTTC
TRBD1	TRBV27	NA	TRBJ2-1	CASSLADRINNEQFF	TGTGCCAGCAGTTTAGCGGACAGGATCAACAATGAGCAGTTCTTC
NA	TRBV19	NA	TRBJ2-3	CASSITRAGTHTDTQYF	TGTGCCAGTAGTATAACGCGGGCAGGGACTCACACAGATACGCAGTATTTT
NA	TRBV6-4	few	TRBJ2-2	CASSDSSTGELFF	TGTGCCAGCAGTGACTCGAGCACCGGGGAGCTGTTTTTT
TRBD1	TRBV2	once	TRBJ1-4	CASSVDRGFNEKLFF	TGTGCCAGCAGTGTCGACAGGGGGTTTAATGAAAAACTGTTTTTT
TRBD2	TRBV9	NA	TRBJ2-3	CASSELAGATDTQYF	TGTGCCAGCAGCGAGCTAGCGGGGGCCACAGATACGCAGTATTTT
NA	TRBV27	NA	TRBJ1-2	CASSLRQDTPGYTF	TGTGCCAGCAGTTTAAGACAGGATACTCCCGGCTACACCTTC
NA	TRBV4-3	NA	TRBJ1-2	CASSQGPGFLEYGYTF	TGCGCCAGCAGCCAAGGTCCTGGTTTTCTCGAGTATGGCTACACCTTC
NA	TRBV19	NA	TRBJ1-3	CASSIAESPGNTIYF	TGTGCCAGTAGTATCGCCGAGTCACCTGGAAACACCATATATTTT
NA	TRBV4-3	NA	TRBJ1-1	CASSQGGGGGTEAFF	TGCGCCAGCAGCCAAGGCGGAGGGGGGGGCACTGAAGCTTTCTTT
TRBD1	TRBV10-3	NA	TRBJ1-3	CAVAGGAVIGNTIYF	TGTGCCGTCGCAGGGGGCGCGGTGATTGGAAACACCATATATTTT
NA	TRBV6-5	NA	TRBJ2-1	CASSQQGRHNEQFF	TGTGCCAGCAGTCAACAGGGCAGGCACAATGAGCAGTTCTTC
NA	TRBV6-6	NA	TRBJ1-1	CASSIRGNTEAFF	TGTGCCAGCAGTATTCGGGGGAACACTGAAGCTTTCTTT
TRBD1	TRBV27	NA	TRBJ1-2	CASSSSTGAYGYTF	TGTGCCAGCAGCTCCTCGACAGGGGCATATGGCTACACCTTC
NA	TRBV6-5	NA	TRBJ1-2	CASTSTGISSGYTF	TGTGCCAGCACCTCAACAGGGATTTCGTCGGGCTACACCTTC
NA	TRBV29-1	few	TRBJ1-1	CSVAGDLTEAFF	TGCAGCGTGGCAGGGGACCTCACTGAAGCTTTCTTT
NA	TRBV2	NA	TRBJ1-6	CASRADNIASSPLHF	TGTGCCAGCAGGGCCGATAACATCGCCTCTTCACCCCTCCACTTT
NA	TRBV30	once	TRBJ2-7	CAWTPSGRGPEQYF	TGTGCCTGGACGCCGTCGGGCAGGGGACCCGAGCAGTACTTC
TRBD2	TRBV19	NA	TRBJ2-2	CASLGLANTGELFF	TGTGCCAGTCTAGGACTAGCCAACACCGGGGAGCTGTTTTTT
NA	TRBV6-2/TRBV6-3	once	TRBJ2-7	CASSRNPGQISDF	TGTGCCAGCAGTCGGAACCCGGGACAAATTAGTGACTTC
NA	TRBV7-2	NA	TRBJ1-2	CASSSPEAGIYGYTF	TGTGCCAGCAGCTCCCCGGAAGCAGGGATCTATGGCTACACCTTC
NA	TRBV2	NA	TRBJ1-6	CASSGGPSPLHF	TGTGCCAGCAGTGGGGGGCCATCACCCCTCCACTTT
TRBD2	TRBV28	NA	TRBJ2-1	CASSFLPTGLAGPTRRNEQFF	TGTGCCAGCAGTTTCCTCCCGACGGGACTAGCGGGACCTACCCGAAGGAATGAGCAGTTCTTC
TRBD1	TRBV18	once	TRBJ1-6	CASSPSDRGSPLHF	TGTGCCAGCTCACCATCAGACAGGGGGTCACCCCTCCACTTT
NA	TRBV5-1	NA	TRBJ1-1	CASSFDGGKREAFF	TGCGCCAGCAGCTTTGACGGCGGGAAACGGGAAGCTTTCTTT
NA	TRBV27	once	TRBJ1-6	CASSFGQTNSPLHF	TGTGCCAGCAGTTTTGGGCAGACTAATTCACCCCTCCACTTT
NA	TRBV19	NA	TRBJ1-4	CASSPGGLNEKLFF	TGTGCCAGTAGCCCGGGGGGCTTGAATGAAAAACTGTTTTTT
TRBD2	TRBV18	NA	TRBJ2-5	CASSPLTSGRETQYF	TGTGCCAGCTCACCATTAACTAGCGGGAGGGAGACCCAGTACTTC
TRBD2	TRBV29-1	NA	TRBJ2-1	CSVGLAGPNEQFF	TGCAGCGTCGGACTAGCGGGCCCCAATGAGCAGTTCTTC
TRBD1	TRBV2	NA	TRBJ1-5	CASSEEPGQGGQPQHF	TGTGCCAGCAGTGAAGAGCCGGGACAGGGTGGTCAGCCCCAGCATTTT
NA	TRBV5-5	NA	TRBJ1-6	CASSFLPQGRNSPLHF	TGTGCCAGCAGCTTCTTACCCCAGGGCAGGAATTCACCCCTCCACTTT
NA	TRBV11-3	NA	TRBJ1-1	CASSPRVNTEAFF	TGTGCCAGCAGCCCCAGGGTTAACACTGAAGCTTTCTTT
TRBD1	TRBV25-1	NA	TRBJ1-1	CASSELGTVNTEAFF	TGTGCCAGCAGTGAGTTAGGGACAGTGAACACTGAAGCTTTCTTT
TRBD1	TRBV6-6	NA	TRBJ1-4	CASSHKTYGQVNEKLFF	TGTGCCAGCAGTCATAAAACCTACGGACAGGTTAACGAAAAACTGTTTTTT
NA	TRBV4-3	NA	TRBJ1-1	CASSHPGSGVTEAFF	TGCGCCAGCAGCCACCCGGGATCTGGGGTCACTGAAGCTTTCTTT
NA	TRBV10-1	NA	TRBJ1-1	CASSRHESEAFF	TGCGCCAGCAGTCGACACGAGTCTGAAGCTTTCTTT
NA	TRBV4-1	NA	TRBJ2-2	CASSQGRAWSRNTGELFF	TGCGCCAGCAGCCAAGGCAGGGCCTGGTCGAGAAACACCGGGGAGCTGTTTTTT
TRBD1	TRBV6-2/TRBV6-3	NA	TRBJ1-4	CASSYTGQQATNEKLFF	TGTGCCAGCAGTTACACGGGACAGCAAGCAACTAATGAAAAACTGTTTTTT
TRBD1	TRBV25-1	NA	TRBJ1-1	CASSSRAGQGNTEAFF	TGTGCCAGCAGTTCCCGGGCGGGACAGGGGAACACTGAAGCTTTCTTT
TRBD2	TRBV2	NA	TRBJ2-7	CASSDSTSGPYEQYF	TGTGCCAGCAGTGACAGCACTAGCGGCCCGTACGAGCAGTACTTC
NA	TRBV5-4	NA	TRBJ1-1	CASSLYRGLNTEAFF	TGTGCCAGCAGCTTGTATAGGGGGTTGAACACTGAAGCTTTCTTT
TRBD2	TRBV10-3	NA	TRBJ2-3	CAISGTSPSSTDTQYF	TGTGCCATCAGTGGGACTAGCCCATCTAGCACAGATACGCAGTATTTT
NA	TRBV18	NA	TRBJ1-1	CASSPPNHGKNAEAFF	TGTGCCAGCTCACCACCTAACCACGGGAAGAACGCTGAAGCTTTCTTT
TRBD2	TRBV5-1	once	TRBJ2-3	CASRASGRADTQYF	TGCGCCAGCAGGGCTAGCGGGAGGGCAGATACGCAGTATTTT
NA	TRBV7-2	NA	TRBJ1-2	CASSLGGPGGYTF	TGTGCCAGCAGCTTAGGGGGCCCCGGTGGCTACACCTTC
TRBD1	TRBV7-6	NA	TRBJ1-5	CASSLGTGDYQPQHF	TGTGCCAGCAGCTTAGGGACAGGGGACTATCAGCCCCAGCATTTT
NA	TRBV5-4	NA	TRBJ2-1	CASKWDFRGDEQFF	TGTGCCAGCAAATGGGACTTCCGCGGCGATGAGCAGTTCTTC
TRBD1	TRBV5-8	NA	TRBJ2-3	CASSLAGGQGALITQYF	TGTGCCAGCAGCTTGGCCGGGGGTCAGGGGGCGCTTATTACGCAGTATTTT
NA	TRBV4-3	NA	TRBJ2-1	CASSLSHRISSYNEQFF	TGCGCCAGCAGCCTATCGCACCGTATCAGCTCCTACAATGAGCAGTTCTTC
NA	TRBV7-9	NA	TRBJ1-2	CASSLGPGDTVDYGYTF	TGTGCCAGCAGCTTAGGCCCGGGGGATACTGTTGACTATGGCTACACCTTC
NA	TRBV2	NA	TRBJ1-6	CASSFRGRNNSPLHF	TGTGCCAGCAGCTTCAGGGGAAGAAATAATTCACCCCTCCACTTT
NA	TRBV6-5	NA	TRBJ1-2	CASSYSGRGYTF	TGTGCCAGCAGTTACTCGGGGAGGGGCTACACCTTC
NA	TRBV24-1	few	TRBJ1-5	CATSAGLSNQPQHF	TGTGCCACCAGTGCGGGGTTGAGCAATCAGCCCCAGCATTTT
TRBD2	TRBV7-2	NA	TRBJ2-3	CASRLGGGSTDTQYF	TGTGCCAGCAGGCTCGGGGGGGGGAGCACAGATACGCAGTATTTT
TRBD1	TRBV2	NA	TRBJ2-7	CASSSPRTGSYEQYF	TGTGCCAGCAGTTCCCCTCGGACAGGTTCCTACGAGCAGTACTTC
NA	TRBV7-2	NA	TRBJ1-1	CASSLGGLTVGDWDTEAFF	TGTGCCAGCAGCTTAGGGGGGCTGACAGTTGGGGATTGGGACACTGAAGCTTTCTTT
TRBD1	TRBV3-1/TRBV3-2	NA	TRBJ1-5	CASSQDKGLTGDSNQPQHF	TGTGCCAGCAGCCAAGATAAGGGGCTGACAGGGGATAGCAATCAGCCCCAGCATTTT
NA	TRBV27	few	TRBJ1-6	CASSLYQDIGNSPLHF	TGTGCCAGCAGTTTATACCAGGACATTGGAAATTCACCCCTCCACTTT
NA	TRBV4-3	NA	TRBJ2-6	CASSQEGRQRYGANVLTF	TGCGCCAGCAGCCAAGAAGGACGGCAGCGGTATGGGGCCAACGTCCTGACTTTC